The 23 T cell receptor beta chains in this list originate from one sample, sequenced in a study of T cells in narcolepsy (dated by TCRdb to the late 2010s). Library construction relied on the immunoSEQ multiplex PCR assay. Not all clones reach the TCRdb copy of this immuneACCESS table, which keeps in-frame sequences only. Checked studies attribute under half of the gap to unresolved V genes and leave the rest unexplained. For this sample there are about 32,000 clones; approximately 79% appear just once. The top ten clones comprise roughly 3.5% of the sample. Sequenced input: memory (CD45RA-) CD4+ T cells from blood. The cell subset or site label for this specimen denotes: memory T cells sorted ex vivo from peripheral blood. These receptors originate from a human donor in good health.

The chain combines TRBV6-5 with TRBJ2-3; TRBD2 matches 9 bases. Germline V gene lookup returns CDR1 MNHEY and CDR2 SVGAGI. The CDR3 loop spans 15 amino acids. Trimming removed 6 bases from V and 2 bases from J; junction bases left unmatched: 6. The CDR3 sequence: CASRPGLANTDTQYF. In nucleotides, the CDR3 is TGTGCCAGCAGACCGGGACTAGCTAACACAGATACGCAGTATTTT.

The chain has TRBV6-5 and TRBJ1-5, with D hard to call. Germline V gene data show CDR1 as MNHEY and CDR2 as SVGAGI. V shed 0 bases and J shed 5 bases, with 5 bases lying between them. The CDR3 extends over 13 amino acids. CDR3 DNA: TGTGCCAGCAGTTACTCCGGAGATCAGCCCCAGCATTTT. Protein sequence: CASSYSGDQPQHF.

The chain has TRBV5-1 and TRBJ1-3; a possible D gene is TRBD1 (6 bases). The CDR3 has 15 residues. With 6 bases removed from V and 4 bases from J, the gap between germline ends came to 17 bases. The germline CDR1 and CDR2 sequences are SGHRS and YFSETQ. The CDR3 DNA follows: TGCGCCAGCACATCGGGGGGGCACTCCGGAAACACCATATATTTT. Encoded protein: CASTSGGHSGNTIYF.

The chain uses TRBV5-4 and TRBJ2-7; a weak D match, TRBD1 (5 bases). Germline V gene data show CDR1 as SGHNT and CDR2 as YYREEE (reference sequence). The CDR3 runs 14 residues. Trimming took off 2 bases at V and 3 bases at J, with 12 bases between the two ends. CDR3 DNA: TGTGCCAGCAGCTTAGGGTCAGGGTTCTACGAGCAGTACTTC. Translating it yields CASSLGSGFYEQYF.

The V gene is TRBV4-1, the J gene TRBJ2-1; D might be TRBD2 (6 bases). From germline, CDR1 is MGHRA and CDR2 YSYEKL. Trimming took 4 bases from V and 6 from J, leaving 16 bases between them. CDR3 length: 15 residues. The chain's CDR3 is CASSLEGRGANEQFF. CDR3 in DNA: TGCGCCAGCAGCCTCGAGGGGCGCGGGGCCAATGAGCAGTTCTTC.

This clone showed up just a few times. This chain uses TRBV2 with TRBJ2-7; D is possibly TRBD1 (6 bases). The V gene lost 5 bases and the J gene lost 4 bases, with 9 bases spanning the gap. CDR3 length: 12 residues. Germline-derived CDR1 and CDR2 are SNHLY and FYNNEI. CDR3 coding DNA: TGTGCCAGCAGTACCGACAGGTACGAGCAGTACTTC. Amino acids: CASSTDRYEQYF. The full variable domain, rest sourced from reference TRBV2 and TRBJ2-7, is EPEVTQTPSHQVTQMGQEVILRCVPISNHLYFYWYRQILGQKVEFLVSFYNNEISEKSEIFDDQFSVERPDGSNFTLKIRSTKLEDSAMYFCASSTDRYEQYFGPGTRLTVT.

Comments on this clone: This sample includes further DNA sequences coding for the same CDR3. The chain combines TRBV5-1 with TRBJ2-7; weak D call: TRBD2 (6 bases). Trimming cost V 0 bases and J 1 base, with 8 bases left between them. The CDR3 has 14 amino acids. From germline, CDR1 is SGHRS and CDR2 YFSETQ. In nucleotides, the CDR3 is TGCGCCAGCAGCTTGGCCGGGACTTCCTACGAGCAGTACTTC. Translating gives CASSLAGTSYEQYF.

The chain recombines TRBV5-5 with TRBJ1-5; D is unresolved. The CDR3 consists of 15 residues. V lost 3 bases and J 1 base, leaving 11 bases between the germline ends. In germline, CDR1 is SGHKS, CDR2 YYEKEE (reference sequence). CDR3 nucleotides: TGTGCCAGCAGCTGGGGTGGAGGGAGCAATCAGCCCCAGCATTTT. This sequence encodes CASSWGGGSNQPQHF.

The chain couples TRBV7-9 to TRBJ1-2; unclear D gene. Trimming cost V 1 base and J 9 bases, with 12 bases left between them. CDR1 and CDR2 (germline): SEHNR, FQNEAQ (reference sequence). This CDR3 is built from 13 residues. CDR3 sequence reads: CASSLDLGGSYTF. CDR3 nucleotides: TGTGCCAGCAGCTTAGACCTCGGTGGTAGCTACACCTTC.

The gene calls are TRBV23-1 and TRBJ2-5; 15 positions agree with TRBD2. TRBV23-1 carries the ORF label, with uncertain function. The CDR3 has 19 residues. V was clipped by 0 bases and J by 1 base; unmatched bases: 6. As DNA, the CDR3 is TGCGCCAGCAGTCAATCGGGACTAGCGGGAGGCCTGTGCCAAGAGACCCAGTACTTC. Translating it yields CASSQSGLAGGLCQETQYF.

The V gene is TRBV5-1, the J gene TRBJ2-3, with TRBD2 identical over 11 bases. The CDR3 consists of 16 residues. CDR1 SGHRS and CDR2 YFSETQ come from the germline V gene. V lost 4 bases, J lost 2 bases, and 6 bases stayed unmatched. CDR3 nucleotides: TGCGCCAGCAGCCCGGGACTAGCGGCCAACACAGATACGCAGTATTTT. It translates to CASSPGLAANTDTQYF.

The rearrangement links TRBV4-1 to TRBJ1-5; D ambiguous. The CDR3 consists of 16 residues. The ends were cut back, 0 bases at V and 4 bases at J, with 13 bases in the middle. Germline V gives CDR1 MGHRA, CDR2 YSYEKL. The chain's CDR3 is CASSQDEDRRNQPQHF. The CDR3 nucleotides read TGCGCCAGCAGCCAAGACGAGGACCGTCGTAATCAGCCCCAGCATTTT.

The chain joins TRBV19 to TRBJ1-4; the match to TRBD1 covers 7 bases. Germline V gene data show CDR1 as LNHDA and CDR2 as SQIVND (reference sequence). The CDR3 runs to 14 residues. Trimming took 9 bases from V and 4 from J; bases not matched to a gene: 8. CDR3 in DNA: TGTGCCAGCAAACGGGGACAGATTAATGAAAAACTGTTTTTT. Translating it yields CASKRGQINEKLFF.

CDR3 sequence (DNA): TGCGCCAGCAGTGGGGTCGTCGATACGCAGTATTTT. Amino acids: CASSGVVDTQYF. V is TRBV10-1 and J is TRBJ2-3; D is unclear. CDR3 size: 12 residues. The germline gives CDR1 WNHNN, CDR2 SYGVQD (reference sequence). The ends were cut back, 4 bases at V and 6 bases at J, with 8 bases in the middle.

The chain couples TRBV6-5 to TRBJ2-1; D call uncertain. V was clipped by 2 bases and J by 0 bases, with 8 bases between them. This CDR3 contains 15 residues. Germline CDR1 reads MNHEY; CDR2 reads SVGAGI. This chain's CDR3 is CASSYDESSYNEQFF. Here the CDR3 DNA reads TGTGCCAGCAGTTACGACGAAAGCTCCTACAATGAGCAGTTCTTC.

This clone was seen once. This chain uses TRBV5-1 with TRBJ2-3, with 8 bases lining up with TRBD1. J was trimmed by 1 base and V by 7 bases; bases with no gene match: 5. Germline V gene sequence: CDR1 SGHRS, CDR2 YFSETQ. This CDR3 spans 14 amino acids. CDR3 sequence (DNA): TGCGCCAGCTCGGACAGGGTAGGCACAGATACGCAGTATTTT. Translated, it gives CASSDRVGTDTQYF.

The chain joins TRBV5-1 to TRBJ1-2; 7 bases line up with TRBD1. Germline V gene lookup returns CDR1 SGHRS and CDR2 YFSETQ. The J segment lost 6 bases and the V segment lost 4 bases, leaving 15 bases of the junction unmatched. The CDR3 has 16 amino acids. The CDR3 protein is CASSRVGSGTADGYTF. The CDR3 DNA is TGCGCCAGCAGCCGTGTTGGATCCGGGACAGCGGATGGCTACACCTTC.

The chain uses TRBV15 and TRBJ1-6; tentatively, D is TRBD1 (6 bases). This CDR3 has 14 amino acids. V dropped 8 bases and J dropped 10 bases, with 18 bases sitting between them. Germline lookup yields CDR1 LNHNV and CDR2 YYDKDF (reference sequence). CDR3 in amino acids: CATRGAGDGSPLHF. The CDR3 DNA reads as TGTGCCACCCGGGGGGCAGGGGATGGGTCACCCCTCCACTTT.

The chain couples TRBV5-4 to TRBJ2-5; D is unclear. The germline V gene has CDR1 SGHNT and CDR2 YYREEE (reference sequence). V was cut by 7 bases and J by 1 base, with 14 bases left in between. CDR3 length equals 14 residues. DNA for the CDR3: TGTGCCAGCCGCGTCGATCACAGCCAAGAGACCCAGTACTTC. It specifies CASRVDHSQETQYF.

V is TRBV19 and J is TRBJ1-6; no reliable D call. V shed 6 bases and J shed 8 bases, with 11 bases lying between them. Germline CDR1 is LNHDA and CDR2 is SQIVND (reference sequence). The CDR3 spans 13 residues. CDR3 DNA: TGTGCCAGTAGGATCGATCCGGATTCACCCCTCCACTTT. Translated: CASRIDPDSPLHF.

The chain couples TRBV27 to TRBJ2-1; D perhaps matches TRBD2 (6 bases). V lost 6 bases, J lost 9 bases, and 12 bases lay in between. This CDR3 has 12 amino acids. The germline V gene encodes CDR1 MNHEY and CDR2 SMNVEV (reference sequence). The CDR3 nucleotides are TGTGCCAGCAGGTCGGGAGTCGGTGAGCAGTTCTTC. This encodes CASRSGVGEQFF.

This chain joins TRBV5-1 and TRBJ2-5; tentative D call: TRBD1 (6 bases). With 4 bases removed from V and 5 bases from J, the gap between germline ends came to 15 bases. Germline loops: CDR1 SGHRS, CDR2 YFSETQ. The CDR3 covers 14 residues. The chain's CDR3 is CASSLDSLGETQYF. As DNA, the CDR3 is TGCGCCAGCAGCCTGGACAGTCTAGGGGAGACCCAGTACTTC. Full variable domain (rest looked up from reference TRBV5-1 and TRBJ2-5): KAGVTQTPRYLIKTRGQQVTLSCSPISGHRSVSWYQQTPGQGLQFLFEYFSETQRNKGNFPGRFSGRQFSNSRSEMNVSTLELGDSALYLCASSLDSLGETQYFGPGTRLLVL.

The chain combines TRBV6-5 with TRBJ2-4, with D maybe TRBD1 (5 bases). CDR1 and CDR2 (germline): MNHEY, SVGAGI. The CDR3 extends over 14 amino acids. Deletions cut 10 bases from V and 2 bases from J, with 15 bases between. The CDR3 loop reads CATQGVPPKNIQYF. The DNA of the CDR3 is TGTGCCACCCAAGGGGTGCCCCCCAAAAACATTCAGTACTTC.